This T cell receptor beta chain is from a study of cytomegalovirus exposure and HLA in healthy donors (dated by TCRdb to about 2017). For the wider study: In an earlier analysis of 450 to 750 of the donors, 276 Gb of sequence data and some 120 million unique TCR beta sequences from about 179 million T cells were reported. About 280 gigabases of sequencing data and 70 million to 100 million unique TCR sequences were included in an early release covering about 700 HLA-typed donors. The genetic ancestry cluster associated with self-reported Caucasian donors included 81% of the 350 to 500 genotyped donors. The aim of the study was to test whether cataloging public T cell receptors could identify signatures of past pathogen exposure. Using immunosequencing, the study profiled T cell repertoires from 500 to 800 subjects and related those repertoires to cytomegalovirus serostatus. In addition to the first cohort of around 670 subjects, a separate validation cohort of 120 different subjects was used. The study combined high-throughput TCR immunosequencing, statistical association of individual TCRs with disease status, and machine learning to predict cytomegalovirus infection status. To study patterns of TCR occurrence, a later analysis re-analyzed previously published TCR beta repertoires from around 700 donors and added high-resolution HLA genotyping. The later analysis used no new phenotypic data to find candidate immune exposures, relying instead on TCR beta sequences and their occurrence across donors. An earlier analysis of roughly 600 of the donors used high-throughput TCR beta sequencing to judge whether each TCR beta V gene segment behaved as functional or pseudogenic. Donor age, sex, ethnicity and CMV serostatus were compiled together with the repertoire data. In a later genetic analysis, genome-wide SNP genotypes for about 55% of the roughly 670 donors were used, and that subset was treated as a discovery cohort. All discovery cohort repertoires had been generated using a single sequencing platform. Both class I and class II loci were covered by HLA typing, at four-digit resolution. Typing coverage varied by locus: roughly 629-630 donors for A, B, C, DRB1 and DQB1; under 550 for DQA1; more than 600 for DPA1; around 490 for DPB1. Roughly 5 DR-DQ haplotypes were handled as single units for association and clustering, since linkage in the cohort was strong. Across about 380 genotyped donors of the cohort, an average of about 250,000 unique TCR beta nucleotide sequences per donor were sequenced, and roughly 20% of those sequences were non-productive.

A distance of 14 bases separates the germline ends of V and J, which lose 8 bases and 3 bases respectively. Inclusive of the bounding cysteine and phenylalanine, the CDR3 is 14 residues long. Only the CDR3 part of the read is kept: 42 bases, read in frame from the first base. CDR1 and CDR2 were assigned from the germline V gene (reference sequence) as LNHDA and SQIVND. Turning to this clone: Its antigen specificity is not known. Base qualities are not recorded, but no much larger clone differs from it by a single base.

In total, 600 or so healthy bone marrow donors made up the cohort. At the time of sampling, every cohort member was nominally healthy, though immune exposures that went unrecorded were likely present. The donor was CMV seropositive and was included in the group of 250 to 300 seropositive cohort members. A peripheral blood sample was provided by each donor, and peripheral blood mononuclear cells were used for TCR beta sequencing. The Qiagen DNeasy Blood Extraction Kit was used to extract genomic DNA from the blood cell samples. What the authors observed across the whole study: Compared with equally common non-associated chains, HLA-associated TCR beta chains in a later analysis were more clonally expanded and had lower generation probabilities. The 87-base-pair reads could not distinguish some IMGT-functional V segments, including TRBV6-2 and TRBV6-3, so those segments were excluded. The only immune exposure information available for the cohort was CMV serostatus. Because HLA typing was missing for some donors at each locus, association tests included only the typed subset. A later genetic analysis reported fewer N-insertions in productive TCRs among donors in an Asian-associated ancestry cluster than the roughly 670-donor mean. V-gene and J-gene trimming of TCR beta chains was associated with a missense DCLRE1C variant in a later genetic analysis, and the association was replicated in an independent cohort. A later analysis associated some 17,000 TCR beta sequences with specific HLA alleles at a false discovery rate of 0.05. The authors suggested that the approach could potentially be generalized to other disease states and immunological phenotypes. In an earlier analysis of 587 of the donors, most TCR beta V segments appeared in productive rearrangements about 87% or about 30% of the time, broadly matching IMGT annotations. A further reported finding was that TCR beta sequences accurately predicted the HLA-A and HLA-B alleles for most subjects in the first cohort. Most CMV-associated TCR beta chains appeared to be HLA-restricted in a later analysis, and the HLA associations seemed to be driven largely by CMV exposure. In a later analysis, several top co-occurrence clusters were reported to appear linked to parvovirus B19, influenza, CMV and Epstein-Barr virus. In a later analysis, the rate of TCR association differed among HLA loci, with DRB1 alleles having the most associated TCRs and HLA-C alleles having the fewest. In both the original and validation cohorts, the classifier was reported to diagnose cytomegalovirus status with high specificity and sensitivity. Linkage disequilibrium might explain the correlated functional status among segregating V segments, but an unknown experimental factor could not be excluded. Across donors, most TCR sequences were observed very rarely, whereas some public TCRs were present in many individuals. A cluster of highly shared sequence variants was judged likely to represent a technical artifact of the sequencing pipeline. A total of some 180 TCR beta chains were listed by the study as associated with cytomegalovirus. Strong co-occurrence of HLA alleles, especially DR and DQ, made assigning TCR associations to individual alleles difficult. Because counts were too low, about 17 rarely observed V segments, including chromosome 9 orphons, were excluded from the earlier analysis of around 640 of the donors. This cohort had only TCR beta chains sequenced, and the lack of alpha or paired-chain data limited which features could be detected. A few of the identified cytomegalovirus-associated TCR beta chains were confirmed in vitro to be specific for cytomegalovirus antigens. Sequencing depth was assumed to be roughly uniform across donors in the presence/absence analyses, though that assumption may not hold.

Library creation used the immunoSEQ multiplex PCR assay. A mixture of 60 forward primers for TCR Vbeta segments and 13 reverse primers for TCR Jbeta segments was used in the multiplex PCR. The CDR3 region of rearranged TCR beta genes was amplified from genomic DNA with a multiplex PCR assay. Amplified TCR beta libraries were sequenced as 87-base-pair reads on the Illumina HiSeq System. In the paper's pipeline: In a later analysis, some 80 million unique TCR beta chains were counted across the approximately 640 repertoires, and roughly 11 million of these chains were shared by at least two donors. To remove PCR and sequencing errors, raw reads were error-corrected and collapsed into unique sequences using a nearest-neighbor algorithm that merged closely related sequences. V, D and J gene segments were assigned by aligning CDR3 sequences to IMGT reference sequences. For a sequence to be retained, a match of at least six nucleotides was required to both a V gene segment and a J gene segment. Rearrangements were called productive when the CDR3 lacked stop codons and stayed in frame with V and J; all others were non-productive. Following IMGT convention, CDR3 was defined as the stretch from the second conserved V-encoded cysteine to the conserved J-encoded phenylalanine. The earlier analysis of fewer than 700 of the donors excluded sequences that lacked an unambiguous match to a single V gene segment. In an earlier analysis of some 590 of the donors, a V segment was called functional when productive rearrangements were above 56.7%, and segregating when the standard deviation between donors exceeded 5%. To diagnose cytomegalovirus status from the catalog of TCR beta chain sequences, a statistical classification framework was built. In a later analysis, TCR nucleotide sequences were compared against IMGT/GENE-DB human TR gene sequences so that V and J genes could be assigned. The TCRdist pipeline was used in a later analysis to assign CDR3 sequences and most-parsimonious VDJ recombination scenarios. In a later analysis, each TCR beta chain was defined by its CDR3 amino acid sequence together with its V-gene family, and reads lacking a unique V-gene family were excluded. A later analysis removed 550 to 700 highly shared, low-generation-probability nucleotide sequences to deal with suspected cross-contamination and a sequencing artifact. In a later analysis, a clonal expansion index was calculated for each public chain from normalized within-repertoire ranks of inferred template counts. A later analysis computed generation probabilities with a VDJ recombination model fitted to out-of-frame rearrangements, and checked the results against IGoR. A later analysis scored TCR-TCR, TCR-HLA and TCR-CMV co-occurrence with hypergeometric tests, applying a repertoire-size bias correction to TCR pairs. A later analysis estimated false discovery rates by permuting HLA or CMV assignments 20 times. In a later analysis, co-occurring TCRs were grouped with DBSCAN, and TCRdist sequence similarity was added when clustering was performed within HLA-allele-positive subsets. Repertoires with fewer than 30,000 or more than 120,000 public chains, plus five repertoires with anomalous nucleotide sharing, were excluded from co-occurrence clustering. Drawn from immuneACCESS, this table holds only the in-frame rearrangements with V and J called that TCRdb kept. Clones are partly lost; checked studies trace under half to an unresolved V gene and leave the rest unexplained. The DNA gave D and trimming, while V, J and clone size come from that table. The sample table lists under 150,000 clones, roughly 63% of them with a count of one. The ten most abundant clones make up 1.5% to 2% of the sample.

The sequenced material came from PBMCs. The sequence came from a man aged 30 to 39 in good health and CMV-seropositive. This sequence uses TRBV19 and TRBJ1-3; TRBD1 is perhaps the D gene, given 6 matching bases. Here the CDR3 is given as CASQEQDSGNTIYF. The DNA reads TGTGCCAGTCAAGAACAGGACAGTGGAAACACCATATATTTT.